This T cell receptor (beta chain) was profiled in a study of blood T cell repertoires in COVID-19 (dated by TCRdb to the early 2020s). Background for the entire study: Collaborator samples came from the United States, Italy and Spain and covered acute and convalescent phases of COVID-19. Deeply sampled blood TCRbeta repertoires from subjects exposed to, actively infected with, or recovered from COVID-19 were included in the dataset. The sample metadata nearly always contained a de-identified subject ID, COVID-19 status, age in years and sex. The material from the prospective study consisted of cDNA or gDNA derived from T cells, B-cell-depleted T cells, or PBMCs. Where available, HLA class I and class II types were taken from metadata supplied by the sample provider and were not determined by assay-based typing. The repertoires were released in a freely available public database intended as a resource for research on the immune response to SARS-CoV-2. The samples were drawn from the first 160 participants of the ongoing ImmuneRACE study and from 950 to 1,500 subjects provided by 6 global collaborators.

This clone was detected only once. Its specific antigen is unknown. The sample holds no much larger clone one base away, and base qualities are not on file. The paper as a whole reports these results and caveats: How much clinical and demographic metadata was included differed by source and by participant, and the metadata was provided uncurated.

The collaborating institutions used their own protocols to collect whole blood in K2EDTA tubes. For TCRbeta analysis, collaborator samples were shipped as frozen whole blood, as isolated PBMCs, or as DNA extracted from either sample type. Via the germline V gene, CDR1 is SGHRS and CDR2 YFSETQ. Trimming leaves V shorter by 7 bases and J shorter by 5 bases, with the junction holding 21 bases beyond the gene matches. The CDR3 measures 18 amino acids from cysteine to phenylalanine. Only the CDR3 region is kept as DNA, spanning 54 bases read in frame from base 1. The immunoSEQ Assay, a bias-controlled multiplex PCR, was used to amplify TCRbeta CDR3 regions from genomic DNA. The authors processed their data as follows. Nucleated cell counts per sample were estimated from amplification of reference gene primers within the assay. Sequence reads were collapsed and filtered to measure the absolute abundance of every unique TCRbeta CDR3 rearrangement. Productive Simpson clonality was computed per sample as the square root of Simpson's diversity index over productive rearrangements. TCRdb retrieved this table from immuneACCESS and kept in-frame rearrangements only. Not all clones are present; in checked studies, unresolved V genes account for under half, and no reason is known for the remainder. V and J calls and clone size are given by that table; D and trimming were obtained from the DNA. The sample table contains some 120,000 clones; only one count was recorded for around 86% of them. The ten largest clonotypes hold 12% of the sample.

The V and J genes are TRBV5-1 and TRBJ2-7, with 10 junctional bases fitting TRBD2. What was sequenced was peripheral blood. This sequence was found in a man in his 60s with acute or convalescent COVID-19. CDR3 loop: CASRSFPFTSGEGNEQYF. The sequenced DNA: TGCGCCAGCCGCAGCTTCCCATTCACTAGCGGGGAGGGGAACGAGCAGTACTTC.